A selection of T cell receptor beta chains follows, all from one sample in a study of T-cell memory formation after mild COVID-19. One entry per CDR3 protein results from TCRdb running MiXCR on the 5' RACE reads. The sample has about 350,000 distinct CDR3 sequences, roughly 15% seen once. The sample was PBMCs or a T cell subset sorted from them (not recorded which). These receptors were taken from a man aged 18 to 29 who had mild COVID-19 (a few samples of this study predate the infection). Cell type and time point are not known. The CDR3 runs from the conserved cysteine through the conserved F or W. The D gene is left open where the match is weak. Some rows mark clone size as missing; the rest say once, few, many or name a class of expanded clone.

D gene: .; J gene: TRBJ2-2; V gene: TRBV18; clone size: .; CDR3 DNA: TGTGCCAGCTCACCAGGGCAGGCGGCCGGGGAGCTGTTTTTT; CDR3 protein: CASSPGQAAGELFF
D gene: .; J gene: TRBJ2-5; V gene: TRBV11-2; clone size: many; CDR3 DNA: TGTGCCAGCAGCTTAGGGGTCGGGGACCAAGAGACCCAGTACTTC; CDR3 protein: CASSLGVGDQETQYF
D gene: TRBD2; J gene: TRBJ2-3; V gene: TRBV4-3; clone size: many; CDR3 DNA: TGCGCCAGCAGCCATCTGGAGCGGGGAATAGGGGATACGCAGTATTTT; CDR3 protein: CASSHLERGIGDTQYF
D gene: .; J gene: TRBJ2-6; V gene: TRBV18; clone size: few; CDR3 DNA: TGTGCCAGCTCACCACAAGCGTTCTCTGGGGCCAACGTCCTGACTTTC; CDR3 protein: CASSPQAFSGANVLTF
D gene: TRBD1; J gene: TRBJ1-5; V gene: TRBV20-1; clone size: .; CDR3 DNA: TGCAGTGCTAGCCCGGGACAGGGGTTCAATCAGCCCCAGCATTTT; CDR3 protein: CSASPGQGFNQPQHF
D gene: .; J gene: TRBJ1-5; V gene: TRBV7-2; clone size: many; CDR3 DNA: TGTGCCAGCAGCGCTACCATGGAGATCGCGCCCCAGCATTTT; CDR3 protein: CASSATMEIAPQHF
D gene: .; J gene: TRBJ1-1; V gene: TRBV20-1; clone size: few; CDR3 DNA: TGCAGTGCTAGAGCGGGGAGACTATCCGGTTCGAAGACTGAAGCTTTCTTT; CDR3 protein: CSARAGRLSGSKTEAFF
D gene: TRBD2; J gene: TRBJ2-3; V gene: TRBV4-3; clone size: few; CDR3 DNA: TGCGCCAGCAGCCAAGAATGGGCTAGCGGGGTCACAGATACGCAGTATTTT; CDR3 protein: CASSQEWASGVTDTQYF
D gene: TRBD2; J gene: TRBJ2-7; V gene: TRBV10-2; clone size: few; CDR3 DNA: TGCGCCAGCACCGGGGGGGCCAGCTACGAGCAGTACTTC; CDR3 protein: CASTGGASYEQYF
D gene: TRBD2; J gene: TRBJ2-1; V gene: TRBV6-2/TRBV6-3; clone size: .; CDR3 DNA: TGTGCCAGCAATATGCGGGGGGTAACCTACAATGAGCAGTTCTTC; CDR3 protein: CASNMRGVTYNEQFF
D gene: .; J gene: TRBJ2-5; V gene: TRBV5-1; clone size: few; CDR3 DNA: TGCGCCAGCAGCAGAACGGGGGCTCGAGAGACCCAGTACTTC; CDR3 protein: CASSRTGARETQYF
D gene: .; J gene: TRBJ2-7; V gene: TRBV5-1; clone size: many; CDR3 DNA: TGCGCCAGCAGCGGCGGACCTTACGAGCAGTACTTC; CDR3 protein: CASSGGPYEQYF
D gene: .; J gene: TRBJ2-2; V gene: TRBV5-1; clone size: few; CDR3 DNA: TGCGCCAGCAGCTTTCAACGGGGGAACACCGGGGAGCTGTTTTTT; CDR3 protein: CASSFQRGNTGELFF
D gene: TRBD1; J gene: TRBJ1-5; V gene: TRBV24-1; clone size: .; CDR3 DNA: TGTGCCACCAGTGACCGGACAGGGGTAGGTCAGCCCCAGCATTTT; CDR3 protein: CATSDRTGVGQPQHF
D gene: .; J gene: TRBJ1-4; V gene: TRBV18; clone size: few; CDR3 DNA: TGTGCCAGCTCACCAGGTTTTAGGACAATGAACAAGCGTACAACTAATGAAAAACTGTTTTTT; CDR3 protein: CASSPGFRTMNKRTTNEKLFF
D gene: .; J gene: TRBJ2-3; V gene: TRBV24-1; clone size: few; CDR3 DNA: TGTGCCACCAGTGAGGAGGGCGGCACAGATACGCAGTATTTT; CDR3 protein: CATSEEGGTDTQYF
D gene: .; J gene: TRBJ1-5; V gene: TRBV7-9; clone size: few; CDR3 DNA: TGTGCCAGCAGCGCCTGGGAGCGGCCCCAGCATTTT; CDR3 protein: CASSAWERPQHF
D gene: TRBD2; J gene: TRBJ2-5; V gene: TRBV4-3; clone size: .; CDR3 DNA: TGCGCCAGCAGCCGCGGGACTAGCGGGGGGGCTGTCCAAGAGACCCAGTACTTC; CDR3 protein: CASSRGTSGGAVQETQYF
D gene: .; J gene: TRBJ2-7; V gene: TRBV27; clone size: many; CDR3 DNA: TGTGCCAGCAGTTCTTTGGTGGGGGGCTACCATACCACCCGGCAGTACTTC; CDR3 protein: CASSSLVGGYHTTRQYF
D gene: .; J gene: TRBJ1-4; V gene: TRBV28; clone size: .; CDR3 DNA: TGTGCCAGCAGTTTGGCGGGGGCTGATGAAAAACTGTTTTTT; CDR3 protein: CASSLAGADEKLFF
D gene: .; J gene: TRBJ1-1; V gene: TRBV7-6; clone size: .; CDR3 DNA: TGTGCCAGCCGCCGTGGTGGGTGGAACACTGAAGCTTTCTTT; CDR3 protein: CASRRGGWNTEAFF
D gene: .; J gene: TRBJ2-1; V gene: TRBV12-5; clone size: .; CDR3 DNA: TGTGCTAGTGGTTTGGTACCACGGGACTTTGCCTACAATGAGCAGTTCTTC; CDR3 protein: CASGLVPRDFAYNEQFF
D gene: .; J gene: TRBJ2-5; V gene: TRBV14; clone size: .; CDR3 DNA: TGTGCCAGCAGCCAAGACTGGGGTTACCAAGAGACCCAGTACTTC; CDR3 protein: CASSQDWGYQETQYF
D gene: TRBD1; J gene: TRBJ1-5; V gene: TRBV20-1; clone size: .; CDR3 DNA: TGCAGTGCTAGAGTAGGGCAGGGGGCAGGTCAGCCCCAGCATTTT; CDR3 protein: CSARVGQGAGQPQHF
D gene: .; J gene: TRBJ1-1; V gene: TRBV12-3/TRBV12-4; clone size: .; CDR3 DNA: TGTGCCAGCAGTTTACATGGGAGGGGGTTAATGAACACTGAAGCTTTCTTT; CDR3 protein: CASSLHGRGLMNTEAFF
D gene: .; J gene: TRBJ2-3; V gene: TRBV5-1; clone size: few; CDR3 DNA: TGCGCCAGCAGCTTCCGGAGCCAGGGGATTAGCACAGATACGCAGTATTTT; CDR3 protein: CASSFRSQGISTDTQYF
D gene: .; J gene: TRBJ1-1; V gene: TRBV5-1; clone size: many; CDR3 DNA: TGCGCCAGTCTACCCCAGGGGTCGGGCACTGAAGCTTTCTTT; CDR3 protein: CASLPQGSGTEAFF
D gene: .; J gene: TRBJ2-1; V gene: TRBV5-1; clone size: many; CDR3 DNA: TGCGCCAGCAGGGGCTACAATGAGCAGTTCTTC; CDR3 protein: CASRGYNEQFF
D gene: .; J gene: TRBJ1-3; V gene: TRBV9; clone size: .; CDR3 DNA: TGTGCCAGCAGCGTGAGAGGCGCGGGAAACACCATATATTTT; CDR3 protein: CASSVRGAGNTIYF
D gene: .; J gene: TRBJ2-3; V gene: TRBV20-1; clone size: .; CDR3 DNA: TGCAGTGCCACACGCGGGGGAGGGGGCCATAGAGATACGCAGTATTTT; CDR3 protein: CSATRGGGGHRDTQYF
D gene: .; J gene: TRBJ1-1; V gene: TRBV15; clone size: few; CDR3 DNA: TGTGCCACCAGCAGAGAGAACTATGGGAAGGAAGCTTTCTTT; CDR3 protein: CATSRENYGKEAFF
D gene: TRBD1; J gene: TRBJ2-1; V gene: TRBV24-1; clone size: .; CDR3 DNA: TGTGCCACCAGTGATGACAGGGGGAAAGTTGCCAATGAGCAGTTCTTC; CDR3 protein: CATSDDRGKVANEQFF
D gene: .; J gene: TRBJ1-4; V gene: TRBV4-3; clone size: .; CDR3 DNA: TGCGCCAGCAGCCGAGGAATAATCGGTGAAAAACTGTTTTTT; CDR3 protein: CASSRGIIGEKLFF
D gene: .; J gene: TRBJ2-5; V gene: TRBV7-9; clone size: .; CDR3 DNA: TGTGCCAGCAGCCACCCAGTAAGAGAGGTTGAGACCCAGTACTTC; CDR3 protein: CASSHPVREVETQYF
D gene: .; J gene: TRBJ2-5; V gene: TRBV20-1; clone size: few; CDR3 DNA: TGCAGTGCTAGAGGGGACGTCCAAGGCCGCGGGGAGACCCAGTACTTC; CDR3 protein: CSARGDVQGRGETQYF
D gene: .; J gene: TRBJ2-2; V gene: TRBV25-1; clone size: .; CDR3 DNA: TGTGCCAGCAGTGAATATTACAGGACCGGGGAGCTGTTTTTT; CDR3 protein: CASSEYYRTGELFF
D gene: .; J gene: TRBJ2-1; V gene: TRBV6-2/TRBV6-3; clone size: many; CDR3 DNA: TGTGCCAGCAGTTACTGGTCTGGGACAAAGTACAATGAGCAGTTCTTC; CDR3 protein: CASSYWSGTKYNEQFF
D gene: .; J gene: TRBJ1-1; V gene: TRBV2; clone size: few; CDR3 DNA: TGTGCCACCCCTTGGTTCTGGGTTGACACTGAAGCTTTCTTT; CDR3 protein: CATPWFWVDTEAFF
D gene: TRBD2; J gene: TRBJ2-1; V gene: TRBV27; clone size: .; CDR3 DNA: TGTGCCAGCAGTTCGGGGCTATCGGGAGGTGAGCAGTTCTTC; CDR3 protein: CASSSGLSGGEQFF
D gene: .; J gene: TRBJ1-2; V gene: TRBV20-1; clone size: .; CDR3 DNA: TGCAGTGCTAGGGGTCAGAGCAGGCAAGGGAATGTTGGGGGAATCTATGGCTACACCTTC; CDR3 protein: CSARGQSRQGNVGGIYGYTF
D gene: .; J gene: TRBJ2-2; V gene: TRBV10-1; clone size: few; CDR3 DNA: .; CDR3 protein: CASRRTVEHRGAVFF
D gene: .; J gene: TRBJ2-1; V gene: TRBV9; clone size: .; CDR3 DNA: TGTGCCAGCAGCCCTGGACAGAGCTCCTACAATGAGCAGTTCTTC; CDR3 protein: CASSPGQSSYNEQFF
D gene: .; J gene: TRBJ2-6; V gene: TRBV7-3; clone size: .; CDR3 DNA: TGTGCCAGCAGCGTGTCCGGGTCCCACTCTGGGGCCAACGTCCTGACTTTC; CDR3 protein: CASSVSGSHSGANVLTF
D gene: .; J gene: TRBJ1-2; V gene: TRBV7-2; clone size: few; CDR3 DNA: TGTGCCAGCAGCCGACCGGGGACTGGGAGCTACACCTTC; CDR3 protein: CASSRPGTGSYTF